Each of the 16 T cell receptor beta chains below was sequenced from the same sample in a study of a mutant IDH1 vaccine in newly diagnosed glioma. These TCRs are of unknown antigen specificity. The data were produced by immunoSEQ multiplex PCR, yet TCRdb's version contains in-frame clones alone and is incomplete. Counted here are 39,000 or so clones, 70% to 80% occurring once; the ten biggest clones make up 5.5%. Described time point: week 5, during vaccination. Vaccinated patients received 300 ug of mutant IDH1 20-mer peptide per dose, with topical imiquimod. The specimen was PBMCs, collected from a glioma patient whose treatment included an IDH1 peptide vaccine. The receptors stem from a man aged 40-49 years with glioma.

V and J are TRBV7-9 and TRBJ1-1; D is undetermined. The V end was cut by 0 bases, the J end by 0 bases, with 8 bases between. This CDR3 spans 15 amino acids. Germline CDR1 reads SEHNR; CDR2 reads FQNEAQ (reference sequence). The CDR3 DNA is TGTGCCAGCAGCTTAGCTGGGATCATGAACACTGAAGCTTTCTTT. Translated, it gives CASSLAGIMNTEAFF.

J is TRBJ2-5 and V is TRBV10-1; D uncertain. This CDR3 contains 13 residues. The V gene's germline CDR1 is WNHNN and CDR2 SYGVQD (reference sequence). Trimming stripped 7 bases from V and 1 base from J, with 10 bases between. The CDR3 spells CASKASGQETQYF. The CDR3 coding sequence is TGCGCCAGCAAGGCATCGGGCCAAGAGACCCAGTACTTC.

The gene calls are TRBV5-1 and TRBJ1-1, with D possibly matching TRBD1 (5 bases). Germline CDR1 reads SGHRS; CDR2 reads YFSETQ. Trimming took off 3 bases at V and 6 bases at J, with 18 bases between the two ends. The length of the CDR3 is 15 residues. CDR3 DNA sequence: TGCGCCAGCAGCTCGTACGGGGGTAACGGGGCTGAAGCTTTCTTT. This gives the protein CASSSYGGNGAEAFF. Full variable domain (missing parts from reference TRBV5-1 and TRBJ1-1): KAGVTQTPRYLIKTRGQQVTLSCSPISGHRSVSWYQQTPGQGLQFLFEYFSETQRNKGNFPGRFSGRQFSNSRSEMNVSTLELGDSALYLCASSSYGGNGAEAFFGQGTRLTVV.

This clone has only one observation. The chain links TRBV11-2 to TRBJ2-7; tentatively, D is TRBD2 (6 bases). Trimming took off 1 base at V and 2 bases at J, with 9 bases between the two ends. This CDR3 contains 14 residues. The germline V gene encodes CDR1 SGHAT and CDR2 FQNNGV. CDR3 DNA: TGTGCCAGCAGCTTAGGGGGGAGGCCCTACGAGCAGTACTTC. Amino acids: CASSLGGRPYEQYF.

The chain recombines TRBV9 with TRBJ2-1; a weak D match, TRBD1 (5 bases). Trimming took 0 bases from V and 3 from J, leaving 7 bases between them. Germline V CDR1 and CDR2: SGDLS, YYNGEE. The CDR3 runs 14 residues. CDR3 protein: CASSVDDSYNEQFF. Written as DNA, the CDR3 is TGTGCCAGCAGCGTAGACGACAGCTACAATGAGCAGTTCTTC.

The CDR3 protein is CASSQGQGSSYEQYF. The CDR3 nucleotides read TGTGCCAGCAGCCAAGGACAGGGGAGCTCCTACGAGCAGTACTTC. The J gene is TRBJ2-7, the V gene TRBV4-2; TRBD1 aligns across 8 bases. Per the germline V gene, CDR1 is LGHNA and CDR2 is YNFKEQ. The CDR3 spans 15 residues. The V gene end was trimmed by 1 base and the J gene end by 0 bases; junction bases not matched to a gene: 2.

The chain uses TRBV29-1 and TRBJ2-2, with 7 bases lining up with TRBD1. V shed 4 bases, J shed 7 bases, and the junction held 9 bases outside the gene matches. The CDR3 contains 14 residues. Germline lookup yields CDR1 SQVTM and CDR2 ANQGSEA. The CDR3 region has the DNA TGCAGCGTTGCCTCTGGGGGACAGTTCGGGGAGCTGTTTTTT. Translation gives CSVASGGQFGELFF.

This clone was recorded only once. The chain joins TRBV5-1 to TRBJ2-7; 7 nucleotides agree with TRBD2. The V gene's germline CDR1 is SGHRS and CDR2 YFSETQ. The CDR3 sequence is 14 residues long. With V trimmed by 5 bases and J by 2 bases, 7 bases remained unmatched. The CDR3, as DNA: TGCGCCAGCAGGCGGGGCCTAGCGGCCTACGAGCAGTACTTC. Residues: CASRRGLAAYEQYF.

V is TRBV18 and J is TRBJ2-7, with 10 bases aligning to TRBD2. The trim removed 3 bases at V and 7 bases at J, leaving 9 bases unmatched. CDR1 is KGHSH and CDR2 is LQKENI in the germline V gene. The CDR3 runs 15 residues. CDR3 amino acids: CASSPLSGGAGEQYF. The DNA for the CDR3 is TGTGCCAGCTCACCCCTGAGCGGGGGGGCCGGGGAGCAGTACTTC.

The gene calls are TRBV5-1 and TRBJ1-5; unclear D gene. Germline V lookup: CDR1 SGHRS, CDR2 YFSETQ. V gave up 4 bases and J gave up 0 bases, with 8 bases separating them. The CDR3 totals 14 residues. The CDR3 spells CASSPTSSNQPQHF. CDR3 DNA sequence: TGCGCCAGCAGCCCCACCAGTAGCAATCAGCCCCAGCATTTT. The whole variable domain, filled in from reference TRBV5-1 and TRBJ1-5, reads KAGVTQTPRYLIKTRGQQVTLSCSPISGHRSVSWYQQTPGQGLQFLFEYFSETQRNKGNFPGRFSGRQFSNSRSEMNVSTLELGDSALYLCASSPTSSNQPQHFGDGTRLSIL.

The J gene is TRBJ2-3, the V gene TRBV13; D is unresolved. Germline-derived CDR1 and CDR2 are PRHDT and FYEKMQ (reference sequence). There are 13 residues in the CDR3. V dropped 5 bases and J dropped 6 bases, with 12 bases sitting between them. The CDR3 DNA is TGTGCCAGCAGCACTCGTAGGAGTGATACGCAGTATTTT. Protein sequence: CASSTRRSDTQYF.

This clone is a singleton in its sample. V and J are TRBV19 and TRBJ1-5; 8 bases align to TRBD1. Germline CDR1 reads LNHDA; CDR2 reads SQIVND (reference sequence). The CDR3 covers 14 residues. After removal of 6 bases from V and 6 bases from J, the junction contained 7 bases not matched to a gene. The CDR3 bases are TGTGCCAGTAGCCCGACAGGGGTCGGTCAGCCCCAGCATTTT. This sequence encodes CASSPTGVGQPQHF.

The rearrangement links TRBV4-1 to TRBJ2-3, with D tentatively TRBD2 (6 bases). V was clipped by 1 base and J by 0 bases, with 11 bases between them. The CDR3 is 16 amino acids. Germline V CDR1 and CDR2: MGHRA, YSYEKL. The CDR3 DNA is TGCGCCAGCAGCCAAGCCACTAGCCTCAGCACAGATACGCAGTATTTT. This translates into CASSQATSLSTDTQYF.

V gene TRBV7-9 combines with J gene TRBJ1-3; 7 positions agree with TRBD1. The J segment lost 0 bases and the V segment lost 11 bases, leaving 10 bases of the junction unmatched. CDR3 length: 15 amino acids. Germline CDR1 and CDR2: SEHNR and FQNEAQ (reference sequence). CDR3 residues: CAVGGGQISGNTIYF. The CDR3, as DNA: TGTGCCGTTGGAGGGGGACAGATCTCTGGAAACACCATATATTTT.

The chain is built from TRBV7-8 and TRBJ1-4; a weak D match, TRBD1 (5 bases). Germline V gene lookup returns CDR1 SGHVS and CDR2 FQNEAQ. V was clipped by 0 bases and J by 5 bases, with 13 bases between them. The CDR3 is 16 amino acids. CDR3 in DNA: TGTGCCAGCAGCTTAGCACCGACAGAAACCAATGAAAAACTGTTTTTT. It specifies CASSLAPTETNEKLFF.

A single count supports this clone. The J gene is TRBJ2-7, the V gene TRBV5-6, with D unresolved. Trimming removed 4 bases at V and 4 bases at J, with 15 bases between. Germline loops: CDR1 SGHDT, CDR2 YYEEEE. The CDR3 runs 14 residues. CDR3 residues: CASSALTARYEQYF. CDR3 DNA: TGTGCCAGCAGCGCGTTGACTGCAAGATACGAGCAGTACTTC. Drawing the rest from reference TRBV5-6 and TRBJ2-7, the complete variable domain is DAGVTQSPTHLIKTRGQQVTLRCSPKSGHDTVSWYQQALGQGPQFIFQYYEEEERQRGNFPDRFSGHQFPNYSSELNVNALLLGDSALYLCASSALTARYEQYFGPGTRLTVT.